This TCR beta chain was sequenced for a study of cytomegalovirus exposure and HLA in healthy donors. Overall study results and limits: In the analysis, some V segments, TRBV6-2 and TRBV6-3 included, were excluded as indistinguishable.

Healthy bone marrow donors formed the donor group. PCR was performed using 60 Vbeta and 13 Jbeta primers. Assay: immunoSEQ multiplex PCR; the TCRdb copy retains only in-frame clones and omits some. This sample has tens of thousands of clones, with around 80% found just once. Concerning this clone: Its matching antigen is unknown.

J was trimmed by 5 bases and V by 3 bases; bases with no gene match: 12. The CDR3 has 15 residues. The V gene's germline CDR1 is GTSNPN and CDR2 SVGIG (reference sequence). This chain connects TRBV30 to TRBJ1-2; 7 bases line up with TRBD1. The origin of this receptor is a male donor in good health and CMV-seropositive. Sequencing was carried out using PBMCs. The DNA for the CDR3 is TGTGCCTGGAGGTCCGGAGGGGGCAAGTGGTATGGCTACACCTTC. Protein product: CAWRSGGGKWYGYTF.